This record looks at one T cell receptor (beta chain) sequence and its context. This sample is drawn from a study of blood T cell repertoires in COVID-19. Overall study context: T cells, B-cell-depleted T cells, or PBMCs provided the cDNA or gDNA that served as material.

Sequencing was performed with immunoSEQ multiplex PCR; in TCRdb, only in-frame clones are kept and a portion is missing. There are approximately 47,000 clones in the sample; under 90% occur only once, and less than 3% lies in the top ten. The CDR3 has 14 residues. V lost 2 bases, J lost 6 bases, and 14 bases lay in between. The germline gives CDR1 SEHNR, CDR2 FQNEAQ (reference sequence). The chain couples TRBV7-9 to TRBJ2-7; possible D gene TRBD1, 5 bases. Sequenced: peripheral blood. The TCR originated in a woman aged 80 or older with COVID-19, enrolled during active disease. The CDR3 nucleotides are TGTGCCAGCAGCTTACTCTCGGGTAGGGGCGAGCAGTACTTC. The encoded protein is CASSLLSGRGEQYF.